A single count supports the clone carrying this TCR beta chain. Its antigen is still unknown. This specimen belongs to a study of a mutant IDH1 vaccine in newly diagnosed glioma. TCRdb's copy holds only in-frame clones and misses some; the assay was immunoSEQ multiplex PCR. The sample lists approximately 81,000 clones, about 82% occurring once. V lost 0 bases, J lost 6 bases, and 8 bases stayed unmatched. Looked up from germline, CDR1 is SGHNT and CDR2 is YYREEE (reference sequence). This CDR3 comprises 16 residues. Time point of the sample: week 23, last vaccination. Doses comprised 300 ug of mutant IDH1 20-mer peptide each, plus topical imiquimod. The donor cohort comprised cases of new WHO grade 3 or 4 IDH1-mutant, ATRX-lost astrocytoma.

Sequencing was performed on PBMCs, taken from a glioma patient whose treatment included an IDH1 peptide vaccine. This receptor was obtained from a man between 25 and 39 years old with glioma. Some clones in this sample may be carry-over from other donors' samples. This chain connects TRBV5-4 to TRBJ2-5, with 10 nucleotides matching TRBD2. The CDR3 spells CASSLGKRGGPKTQYF. Written as DNA, the CDR3 is TGTGCCAGCAGCTTGGGGAAGCGGGGGGGCCCAAAGACCCAGTACTTC.